A single sample is the source of the 15 T cell receptor beta chains below, sequenced in a study of T-cell reconstitution after alpha-beta-depleted transplantation in children. It was with unique molecular identifiers that the TCRbeta library was prepared. TCRdb itself ran the PCR reads through MiXCR, one entry per CDR3 protein. This sample yields about 540,000 distinct CDR3 sequences, of which about a sixth are seen a single time; 2.5% to 3.5% belongs to the top ten. The sequenced sample was PBMCs from the stem cell graft donor, obtained from the stem cell graft. These receptors were obtained from a human donor who donated a stem cell graft to a child with acute lymphoblastic leukemia.

This clonotype was seen many times. This chain uses TRBV15 with TRBJ2-1, with 8 bases identical to TRBD2. V was clipped by 0 bases and J by 2 bases; unmatched bases: 3. CDR1 and CDR2 from the germline V gene are LNHNV and YYDKDF (reference sequence). The CDR3 runs to 16 residues. The CDR3 DNA follows: TGTGCCACCAGCAGAGATTTCGGGAGGGCCTACAATGAGCAGTTCTTC. Translating gives CATSRDFGRAYNEQFF. The full variable domain, its missing parts supplied by reference TRBV15 and TRBJ2-1, is DAMVIQNPRYQVTQFGKPVTLSCSQTLNHNVMYWYQQKSSQAPKLLFHYYDKDFNNEADTPDNFQSRRPNTSFCFLDIRSPGLGDTAMYLCATSRDFGRAYNEQFFGPGTRLTVL.

This clonotype was found a few times. This chain joins TRBV27 and TRBJ2-2, with 9 bases aligning to TRBD2. The CDR3 loop spans 16 amino acids. The V gene end was trimmed by 7 bases and the J gene end by 1 base; junction bases not matched to a gene: 7. Per germline, CDR1 MNHEY and CDR2 SMNVEV (reference sequence). Written as DNA, the CDR3 is TGTGCCAGCAACAAAATTAGCGGGAGGAACACCGGGGAGCTGTTTTTT. Its translation: CASNKISGRNTGELFF.

The chain recombines TRBV29-1 with TRBJ2-1; TRBD2 matches 13 bases. From germline, CDR1 is SQVTM and CDR2 ANQGSEA. Trimming took 4 bases from V and 8 from J; bases not matched to a gene: 8. This CDR3 spans 15 amino acids. The CDR3 nucleotides are TGCAGCGTTGCGGATACTAGCGGGAGGGCCCATGAGCAGTTCTTC. Translation gives CSVADTSGRAHEQFF.

J is TRBJ1-4 and V is TRBV12-3 or TRBV12-4; D not resolved. This CDR3 is built from 14 residues. V lost 6 bases and J 7 bases, leaving 15 bases between the germline ends. The CDR3 coding sequence is TGTGCCAGCAGCGCGCTTGGCCTTGGTGAAAAACTGTTTTTT. This codes for CASSALGLGEKLFF.

This clonotype turned up a few times. CDR3 coding DNA: TGCAGCGTTGAGGGAACGGGGGGCCCCTACGAGCAGTACTTC. Translated: CSVEGTGGPYEQYF. The J gene is TRBJ2-7, the V gene TRBV29-1, with D maybe TRBD2 (7 bases). Trimming shortened V by 3 bases and J by 2 bases, and 14 bases separated the two germline ends. Per germline, CDR1 SQVTM and CDR2 ANQGSEA. The CDR3 has 14 residues.

V is TRBV5-1 and J is TRBJ2-2, with 9 bases fitting TRBD2. Germline assignment: CDR1 SGHRS and CDR2 YFSETQ. This CDR3 is built from 15 residues. After removal of 4 bases from V and 3 bases from J, the junction contained 4 bases not matched to a gene. CDR3 DNA sequence: TGCGCCAGCAGCCCGGGACTAGCAGACACCGGGGAGCTGTTTTTT. Amino acids: CASSPGLADTGELFF.

This chain links TRBV18 with TRBJ1-2; D call uncertain. CDR1 and CDR2 (germline): KGHSH, LQKENI. The CDR3 is made up of 15 amino acids. Trimming took off 3 bases at V and 8 bases at J, with 19 bases between the two ends. The CDR3 is CASSPDSQALGGYTF. For the CDR3, the DNA is TGTGCCAGCTCACCGGATTCGCAGGCTTTGGGAGGCTACACCTTC.

Many counts were recorded for this clonotype. V usage is TRBV12-3 or TRBV12-4 and J usage is TRBJ1-2; maybe TRBD1 (5 bases). This CDR3 is built from 14 residues. V gave up 2 bases and J gave up 3 bases, with 10 bases separating them. The DNA of the CDR3 is TGTGCCAGCAGTTTACGACGGGGGGACTATGGCTACACCTTC. Residues: CASSLRRGDYGYTF.

The chain links TRBV29-1 to TRBJ1-2; no clear D. V dropped 0 bases and J dropped 0 bases, with 8 bases sitting between them. This CDR3 has 14 residues. Per the germline V gene, CDR1 is SQVTM and CDR2 is ANQGSEA. Written as DNA, the CDR3 is TGCAGCGTTGAAGATCCGGACTCTAACTATGGCTACACCTTC. Protein: CSVEDPDSNYGYTF.

The chain employs TRBV12-3 or TRBV12-4 and TRBJ1-4; 7 bases are a match to TRBD1. CDR3 length: 12 residues. Germline trimming cut 8 bases from V and 5 bases from J; bases unmatched to any gene: 2. The CDR3 region has the DNA TGTGCCAGCTCGACAGGGAATGAAAAACTGTTTTTT. Its translation is CASSTGNEKLFF.

The V and J genes are TRBV5-6 and TRBJ1-5; D gene unclear. The CDR3 is made up of 16 amino acids. Germline assignment: CDR1 SGHDT and CDR2 YYEEEE. V lost 1 base and J 5 bases, leaving 16 bases between the germline ends. CDR3 bases: TGTGCCAGCAGCTTGTATTCAAGCTCATTTTATCAGCCCCAGCATTTT. Protein product: CASSLYSSSFYQPQHF.

This clonotype turned up a few times. CDR3 sequence (DNA): TGTGCCTGGAGTGCCAGGGACAGGGGGCGGATTCGGTGGTACAATGAGCAGTTCTTC. This codes for CAWSARDRGRIRWYNEQFF. This chain joins TRBV30 and TRBJ2-1; 12 bases agree with TRBD1. Unmatched junction bases numbered 14, after V lost 1 base and J lost 4 bases. The CDR3 consists of 19 residues. From germline, CDR1 is GTSNPN and CDR2 SVGIG (reference sequence).

In this sample, this clonotype turned up a few times. The rearrangement joins TRBV23-1 to TRBJ2-3; 7 bases agree with TRBD2. TRBV23-1 qualifies as an ORF whose function is uncertain. The CDR3 runs to 15 residues. The V and J ends lost 6 bases and 1 base, in that order; junction bases with no gene match: 7. The CDR3 protein is CASSGLAEGTDTQYF. The DNA of the CDR3 is TGCGCCAGCAGCGGGCTAGCGGAGGGCACAGATACGCAGTATTTT.

This clonotype was seen repeatedly, ten times or more. The chain uses TRBV20-1 and TRBJ2-7; D is ambiguous. Trimming removed 0 bases at V and 0 bases at J, with 18 bases between. CDR1 and CDR2 from the germline V gene are DFQATT and SNEGSKA (reference sequence). CDR3 size: 17 residues. For the CDR3, the DNA is TGCAGTGCTAGAGATCCTATGGCTCTCTCTCGCTCCTACGAGCAGTACTTC. Its protein is CSARDPMALSRSYEQYF.

The chain has TRBV5-1 and TRBJ1-4; no clear D gene. V dropped 1 base and J dropped 4 bases, with 20 bases sitting between them. The CDR3 runs 18 residues. Germline values: CDR1 SGHRS, CDR2 YFSETQ. The CDR3 loop reads CASSLKVAAGPFNEKLFF. Written as DNA, the CDR3 is TGCGCCAGCAGCTTGAAGGTGGCAGCGGGCCCGTTTAATGAAAAACTGTTTTTT. The full variable domain, completed using reference TRBV5-1 and TRBJ1-4, is KAGVTQTPRYLIKTRGQQVTLSCSPISGHRSVSWYQQTPGQGLQFLFEYFSETQRNKGNFPGRFSGRQFSNSRSEMNVSTLELGDSALYLCASSLKVAAGPFNEKLFFGSGTQLSVL.